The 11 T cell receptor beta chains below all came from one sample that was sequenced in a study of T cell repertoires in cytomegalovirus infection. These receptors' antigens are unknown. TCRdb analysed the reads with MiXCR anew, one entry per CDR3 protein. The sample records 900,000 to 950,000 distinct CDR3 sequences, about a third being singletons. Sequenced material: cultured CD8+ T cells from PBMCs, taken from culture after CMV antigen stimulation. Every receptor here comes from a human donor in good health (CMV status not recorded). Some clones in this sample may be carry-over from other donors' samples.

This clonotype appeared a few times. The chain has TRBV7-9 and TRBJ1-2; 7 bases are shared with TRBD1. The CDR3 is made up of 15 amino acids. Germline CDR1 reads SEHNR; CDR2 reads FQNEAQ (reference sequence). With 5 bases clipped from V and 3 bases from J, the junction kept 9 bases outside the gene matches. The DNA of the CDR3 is TGTGCCAGCAGCACACAACAGGGGCCCTACTATGGCTACACCTTC. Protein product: CASSTQQGPYYGYTF.

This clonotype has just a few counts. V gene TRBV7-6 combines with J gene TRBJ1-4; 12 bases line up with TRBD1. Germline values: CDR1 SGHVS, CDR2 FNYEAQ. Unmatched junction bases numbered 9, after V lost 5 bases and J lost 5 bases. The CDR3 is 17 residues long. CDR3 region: CASSARDRGPFNEKLFF. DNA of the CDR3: TGTGCCAGCAGCGCACGGGACAGGGGGCCCTTCAATGAAAAACTGTTTTTT.

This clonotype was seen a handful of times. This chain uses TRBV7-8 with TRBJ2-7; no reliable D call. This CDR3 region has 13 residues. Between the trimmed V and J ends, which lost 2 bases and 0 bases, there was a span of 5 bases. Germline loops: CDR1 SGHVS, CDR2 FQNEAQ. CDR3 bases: TGTGCCAGCAGCTTACCCGTCTCCTACGAGCAGTACTTC. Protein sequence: CASSLPVSYEQYF.

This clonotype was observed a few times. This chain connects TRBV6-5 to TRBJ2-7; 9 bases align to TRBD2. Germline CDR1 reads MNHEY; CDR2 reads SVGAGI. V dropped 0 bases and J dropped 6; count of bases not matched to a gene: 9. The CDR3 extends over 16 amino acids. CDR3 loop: CASSYSGSGGLAEQYF. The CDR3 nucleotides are TGTGCCAGCAGTTACTCGGGTAGCGGGGGACTTGCCGAGCAGTACTTC.

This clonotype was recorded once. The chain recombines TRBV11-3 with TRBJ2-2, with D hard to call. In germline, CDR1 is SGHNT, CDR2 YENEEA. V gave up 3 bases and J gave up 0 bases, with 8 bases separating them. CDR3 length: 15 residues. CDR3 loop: CASSFSRTNTGELFF. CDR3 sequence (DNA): TGTGCCAGCAGCTTCAGCCGGACGAACACCGGGGAGCTGTTTTTT.

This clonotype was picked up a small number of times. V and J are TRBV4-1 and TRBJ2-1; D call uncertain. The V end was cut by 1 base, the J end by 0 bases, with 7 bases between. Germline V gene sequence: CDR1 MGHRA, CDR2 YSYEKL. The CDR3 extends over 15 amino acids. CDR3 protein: CASSQVLSSYNEQFF. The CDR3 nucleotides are TGCGCCAGCAGCCAAGTCCTTAGCTCCTACAATGAGCAGTTCTTC.

Written as DNA, the CDR3 is TGTGCCAGCAGTCTTAATACAGGGGGCAATGAGCAGTTCTTC. Its translation is CASSLNTGGNEQFF. The chain carries TRBV6-5 and TRBJ2-1, with 8 nucleotides matching TRBD1. The ends lost 5 bases at V and 6 bases at J; junction bases unmatched: 6. CDR3 size: 14 residues. Germline V gene data show CDR1 as MNHEY and CDR2 as SVGAGI.

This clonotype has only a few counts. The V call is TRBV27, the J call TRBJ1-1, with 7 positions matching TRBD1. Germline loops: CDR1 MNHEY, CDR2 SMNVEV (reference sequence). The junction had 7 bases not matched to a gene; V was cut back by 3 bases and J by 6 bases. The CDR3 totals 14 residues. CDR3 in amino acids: CASSFQGGIAEAFF. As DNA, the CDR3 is TGTGCCAGCAGTTTTCAAGGGGGCATAGCTGAAGCTTTCTTT.

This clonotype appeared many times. CDR3 in DNA: TGTGCCAGCAGCTTCTTGCGGGGGAATGAGCAGTTCTTC. Translating it yields CASSFLRGNEQFF. This chain connects TRBV7-6 to TRBJ2-1; 7 bases map to TRBD2. From germline, CDR1 is SGHVS and CDR2 FNYEAQ. J was trimmed by 7 bases and V by 3 bases; bases with no gene match: 3. The CDR3 spans 13 residues. Based on the CDR3 plus reference TRBV7-6 and TRBJ2-1, the full variable domain is GAGVSQSPRYKVTKRGQDVALRCDPISGHVSLYWYRQALGQGPEFLTYFNYEAQQDKSGLPNDRFSAERPEGSISTLTIQRTEQRDSAMYRCASSFLRGNEQFFGPGTRLTVL.

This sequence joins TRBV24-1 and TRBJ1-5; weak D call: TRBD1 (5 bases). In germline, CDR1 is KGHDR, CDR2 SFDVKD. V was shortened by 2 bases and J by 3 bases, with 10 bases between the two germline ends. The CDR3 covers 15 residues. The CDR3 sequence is CATSDSQGYNQPQHF. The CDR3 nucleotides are TGTGCCACCAGTGATTCTCAGGGTTACAATCAGCCCCAGCATTTT.

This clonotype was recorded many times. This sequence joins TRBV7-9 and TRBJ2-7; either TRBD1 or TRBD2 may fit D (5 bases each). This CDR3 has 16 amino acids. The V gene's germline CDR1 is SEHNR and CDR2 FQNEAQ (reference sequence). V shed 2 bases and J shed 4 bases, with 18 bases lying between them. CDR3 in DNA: TGTGCCAGCAGCTTAAGAGGGCAGGGTGGCACATACGAGCAGTACTTC. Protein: CASSLRGQGGTYEQYF.